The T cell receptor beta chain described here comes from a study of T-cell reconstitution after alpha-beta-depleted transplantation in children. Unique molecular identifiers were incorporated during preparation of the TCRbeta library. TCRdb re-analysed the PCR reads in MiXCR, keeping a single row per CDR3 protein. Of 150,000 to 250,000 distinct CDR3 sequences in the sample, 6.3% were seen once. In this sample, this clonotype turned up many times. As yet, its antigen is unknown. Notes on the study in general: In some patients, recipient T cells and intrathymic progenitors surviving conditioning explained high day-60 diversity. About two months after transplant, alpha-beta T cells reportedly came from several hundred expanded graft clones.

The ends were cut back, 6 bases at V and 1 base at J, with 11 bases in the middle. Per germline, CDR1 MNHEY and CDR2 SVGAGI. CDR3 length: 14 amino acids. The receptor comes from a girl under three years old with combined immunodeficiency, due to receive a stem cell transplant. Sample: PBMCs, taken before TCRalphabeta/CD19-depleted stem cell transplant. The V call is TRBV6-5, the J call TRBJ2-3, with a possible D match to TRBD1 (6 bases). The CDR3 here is CASSQGLGTDTQYF. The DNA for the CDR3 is TGTGCCAGCAGCCAGGGGTTAGGCACAGATACGCAGTATTTT.